The TCR beta chain described here comes from a study of vaccination effects on CD4 cells after COVID-19. Across the study: The vaccine given was either BNT162b2 or mRNA-1273, in two doses. Convalescent patients (n = two) were sampled 16 days and one week prevaccination.

This clone is a singleton in its sample. Its antigen is unknown. Antigen-specific CD4+ T cells were expanded (with viral peptide pools) by the ViraFEST assay ahead of sequencing. With roughly 9 days of culture completed, CD4+ T cells were isolated. By PCR, the person was confirmed to have had SARS-CoV-2 infection between March and December 2020. Per the germline V gene, CDR1 is MNHEY and CDR2 is SVGAGI. The CDR3 totals 14 residues. The junction had 10 bases not matched to a gene; V was cut back by 6 bases and J by 8 bases. Profiled with immunoSEQ multiplex PCR; TCRdb holds only in-frame clones, not every one. The sample includes about 45,000 clones, 60% to 75% seen only once; the top ten take roughly 29%.

The source was CD4+ T cells from PBMCs cultured with a peptide pool, collected before COVID-19 vaccination. The gene calls are TRBV6-5 and TRBJ1-2; 9 bases align to TRBD1. The receptor was derived from a human donor who had a prior SARS-CoV-2 infection. CDR3 bases: TGTGCCAGCAGGATGGGACAGGGCGTGGGGGGCTACACCTTC. Translating gives CASRMGQGVGGYTF.